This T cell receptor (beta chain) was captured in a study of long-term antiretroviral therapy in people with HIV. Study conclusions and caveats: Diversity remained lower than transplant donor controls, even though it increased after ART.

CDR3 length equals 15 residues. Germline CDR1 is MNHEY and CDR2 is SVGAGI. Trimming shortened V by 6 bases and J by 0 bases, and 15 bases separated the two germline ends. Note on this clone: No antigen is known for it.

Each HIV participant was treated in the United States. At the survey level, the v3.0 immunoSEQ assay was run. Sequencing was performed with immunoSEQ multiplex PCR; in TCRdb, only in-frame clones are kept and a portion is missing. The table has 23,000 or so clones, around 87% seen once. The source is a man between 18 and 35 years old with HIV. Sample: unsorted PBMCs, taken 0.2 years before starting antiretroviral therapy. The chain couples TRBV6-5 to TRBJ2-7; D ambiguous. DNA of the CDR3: TGTGCCAGCAGCCCCCTCGTGGGAAACTCCTACGAGCAGTACTTC. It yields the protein CASSPLVGNSYEQYF.